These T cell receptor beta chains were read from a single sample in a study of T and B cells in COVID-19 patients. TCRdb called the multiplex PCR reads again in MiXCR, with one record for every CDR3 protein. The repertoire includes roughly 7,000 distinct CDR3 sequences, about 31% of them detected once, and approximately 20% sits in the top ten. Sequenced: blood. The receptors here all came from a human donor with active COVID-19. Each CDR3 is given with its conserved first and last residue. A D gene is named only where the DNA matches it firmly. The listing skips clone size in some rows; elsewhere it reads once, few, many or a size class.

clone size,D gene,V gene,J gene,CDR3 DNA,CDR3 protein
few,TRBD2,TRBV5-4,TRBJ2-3,TGTGCCAGCAGCTTTTGGACTAGCGGGCCAAGCACAGATACGCAGTATTTT,CASSFWTSGPSTDTQYF
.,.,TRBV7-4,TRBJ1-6,TGTGCCAGCAGCTTAGCTACAGGGTATTCACCCCTCCACTTT,CASSLATGYSPLHF
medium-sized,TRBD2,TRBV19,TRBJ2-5,TGTGCCAGTAGTATAGGCGCGGGGGACTTGTACCAAGAGACCCAGTACTTC,CASSIGAGDLYQETQYF
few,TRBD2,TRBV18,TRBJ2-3,TGTGCCAGCTCACCACCGGGGCTTGTAGCGGGGGACACAGATACGCAGTATTTT,CASSPPGLVAGDTDTQYF
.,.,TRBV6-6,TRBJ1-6,TGTGCCAGCAGCCCGGCCGGGGGCCAAAATTCACCCCTCCACTTT,CASSPAGGQNSPLHF
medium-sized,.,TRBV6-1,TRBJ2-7,TGTGCCAGCAGGCTGGGGACGGTCTACGAGCAGTACTTC,CASRLGTVYEQYF
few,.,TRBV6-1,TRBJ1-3,TGTGCCAGCCGCTACGAGGGGAACTCTGGAAACACCATATATTTT,CASRYEGNSGNTIYF
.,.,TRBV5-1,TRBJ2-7,TGCGCCAGCAGAAGAACAGGGAGCTCCTACGAGCAGTACTTC,CASRRTGSSYEQYF
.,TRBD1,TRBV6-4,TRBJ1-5,TGTGCCACCAGTGACTTCCGGGACAGGGGAGGTAAGCCCCAGCATTTT,CATSDFRDRGGKPQHF
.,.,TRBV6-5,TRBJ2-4,TGTGCCACTACGGCGGGGTCCAAAAACATTCAGTACTTC,CATTAGSKNIQYF
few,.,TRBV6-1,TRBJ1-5,TGTGCCAGCAGTGAAGCAGGCAGAAATCAGCCCCAGCATTTT,CASSEAGRNQPQHF
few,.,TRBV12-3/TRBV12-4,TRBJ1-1,TGTGCCAGCAGTTTAGGACAGAACACTGAAGCTTTCTTT,CASSLGQNTEAFF
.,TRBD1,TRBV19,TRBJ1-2,TGTGCCAGTAGCGGAGCCGGGACAGGAGACCTCTATGGCTACACCTTC,CASSGAGTGDLYGYTF
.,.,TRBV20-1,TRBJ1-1,TGCAGTGCTAGCACTGGCCTTGAAGCTTTCTTT,CSASTGLEAFF
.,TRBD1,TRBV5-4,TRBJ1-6,TGTGCCAGCAGTCCGACAGGGGATCATTCACCCCTCCACTTT,CASSPTGDHSPLHF
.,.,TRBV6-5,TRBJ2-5,TGTGCCAGCAGTTACGGGAGGGGGAGGTCGGAGACCCAGTACTTC,CASSYGRGRSETQYF
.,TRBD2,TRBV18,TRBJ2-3,TGTGCCAGCTCACCCCTCGACCCATCACTAGCGGGGGGTGACAACACGGATACGCAGTATTTT,CASSPLDPSLAGGDNTDTQYF
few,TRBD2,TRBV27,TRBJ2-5,TGTGCCAGCAGCACCTACGGGGGGGCCGGGGGGACCCAGTACTTC,CASSTYGGAGGTQYF
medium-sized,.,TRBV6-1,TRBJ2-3,TGTGCCAGCAGTGGCCAAACGGGGGCAGATACGCAGTATTTT,CASSGQTGADTQYF
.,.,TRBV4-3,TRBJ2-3,TGCGCCAGCAGGCCTTCGGGGGCGGATACGCAGTATTTT,CASRPSGADTQYF
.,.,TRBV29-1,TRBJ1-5,TGCAGCGTTGTAGGGAAGGACACCGGTAATCAGCCCCAGCATTTT,CSVVGKDTGNQPQHF
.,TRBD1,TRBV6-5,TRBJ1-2,TGTGTCAGCAGTGCCCGACAGGGGGCGATCATCTATGGCTACACCTTC,CVSSARQGAIIYGYTF
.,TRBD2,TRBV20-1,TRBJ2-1,TGCGTCGGGGGGTACTCCTACAATGAGCAGTTCTTC,CVGGYSYNEQFF
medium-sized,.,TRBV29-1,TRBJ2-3,TGCAGCGTAGTTTCCCAAGGTAGCGAAGGAGGAGATACGCAGTATTTT,CSVVSQGSEGGDTQYF
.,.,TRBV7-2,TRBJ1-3,TGTGCCAGCAGCTTAAGCAGGGGAGACACCATATATTTT,CASSLSRGDTIYF
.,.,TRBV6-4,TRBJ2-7,TGTGCCAGCAGTCGACGGGGGTACGAGCAGTACTTC,CASSRRGYEQYF
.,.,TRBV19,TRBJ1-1,TGTGCCGTTTTGGTAGGACGCAACACTGAAGCTTTCTTT,CAVLVGRNTEAFF
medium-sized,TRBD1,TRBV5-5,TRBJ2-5,TGTGCCAGCAGCTCGCCTCGGGACAGGGGTCAAGAGACCCAGTACTTC,CASSSPRDRGQETQYF
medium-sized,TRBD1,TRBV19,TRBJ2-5,TGTGCCATCAGTACGTCCAGGGGGCGCGAGGCAGAAGAGACCCAGTACTTC,CAISTSRGREAEETQYF
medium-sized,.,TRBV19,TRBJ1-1,TGTGCCGCAAGAACCCACACTGAAGCTTTCTTT,CAARTHTEAFF